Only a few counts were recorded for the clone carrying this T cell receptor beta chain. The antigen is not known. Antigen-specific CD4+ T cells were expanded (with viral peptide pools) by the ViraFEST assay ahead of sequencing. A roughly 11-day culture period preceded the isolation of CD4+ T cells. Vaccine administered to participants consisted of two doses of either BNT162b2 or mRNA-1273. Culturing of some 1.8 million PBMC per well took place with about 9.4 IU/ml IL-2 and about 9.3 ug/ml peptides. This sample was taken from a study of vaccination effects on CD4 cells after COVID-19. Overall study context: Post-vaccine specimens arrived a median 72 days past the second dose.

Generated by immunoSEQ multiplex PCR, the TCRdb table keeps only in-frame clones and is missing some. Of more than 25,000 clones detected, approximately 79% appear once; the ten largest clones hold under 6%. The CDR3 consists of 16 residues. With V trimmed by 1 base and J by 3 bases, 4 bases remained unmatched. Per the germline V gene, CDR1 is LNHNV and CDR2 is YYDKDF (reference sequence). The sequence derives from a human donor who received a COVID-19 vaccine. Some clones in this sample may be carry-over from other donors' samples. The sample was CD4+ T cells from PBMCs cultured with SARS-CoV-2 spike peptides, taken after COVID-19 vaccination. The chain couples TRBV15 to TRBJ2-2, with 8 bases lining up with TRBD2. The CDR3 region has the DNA TGTGCCACCAGCAGAGCGGGGGGGGCCTACACCGGGGAGCTGTTTTTT. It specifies CATSRAGGAYTGELFF.